This T cell receptor (beta chain) was obtained from a study of CD8+CD57+ T cells in acquired aplastic anemia. Study overall: CD4+ and CD8+ cells, once sorted, gave DNA averaging roughly 3 ug.

This clonotype was counted many times. Trimming cost V 10 bases and J 5 bases, with 24 bases left between them. The germline V gene has CDR1 ENHRY and CDR2 SYGVKD. The CDR3 covers 15 residues. CDR3 and TCR beta VDJ profiling relied on a genomic DNA template. TCRdb passed the reads through MiXCR, listing each CDR3 protein once. Of approximately 170,000 distinct CDR3 sequences detected, less than 65% appear once; the ten largest clones hold roughly 15%. The V gene is TRBV10-3, the J gene TRBJ2-7, with D possibly being TRBD1 (6 bases). Sequences were obtained from sorted CD4+, CD8+, or CD8+CD57+ T cells (not recorded which) from PBMCs. The receptor was derived from a human donor in good health, serving as a control. As DNA, the CDR3 is TGTGCCACCACCCTCCGGGACACCCGTGGCAACGAGCAGTACTTC. This sequence encodes CATTLRDTRGNEQYF.